The source of this T cell receptor beta chain is a study of blood T cell repertoires in COVID-19. Only in-frame clones appear in the TCRdb table, and some are missing; sequencing was by immunoSEQ multiplex PCR. Among some 15,000 clones, roughly 89% were seen once, and the ten largest hold approximately 5.4%. CDR1 is LNHDA and CDR2 is SQIVND in the germline V gene (reference sequence). This CDR3 region has 12 residues. Trimming took 6 bases from V and 11 from J, leaving 16 bases between them. The rearrangement uses TRBV19 and TRBJ1-1; no definite D call. This TCR came from a human donor in a cohort sampled during active COVID-19. Specimen: peripheral blood. CDR3 nucleotide sequence: TGTGCCAGTAGCAAAACACCCGGGAAGGCTTTCTTT. Its translation: CASSKTPGKAFF.